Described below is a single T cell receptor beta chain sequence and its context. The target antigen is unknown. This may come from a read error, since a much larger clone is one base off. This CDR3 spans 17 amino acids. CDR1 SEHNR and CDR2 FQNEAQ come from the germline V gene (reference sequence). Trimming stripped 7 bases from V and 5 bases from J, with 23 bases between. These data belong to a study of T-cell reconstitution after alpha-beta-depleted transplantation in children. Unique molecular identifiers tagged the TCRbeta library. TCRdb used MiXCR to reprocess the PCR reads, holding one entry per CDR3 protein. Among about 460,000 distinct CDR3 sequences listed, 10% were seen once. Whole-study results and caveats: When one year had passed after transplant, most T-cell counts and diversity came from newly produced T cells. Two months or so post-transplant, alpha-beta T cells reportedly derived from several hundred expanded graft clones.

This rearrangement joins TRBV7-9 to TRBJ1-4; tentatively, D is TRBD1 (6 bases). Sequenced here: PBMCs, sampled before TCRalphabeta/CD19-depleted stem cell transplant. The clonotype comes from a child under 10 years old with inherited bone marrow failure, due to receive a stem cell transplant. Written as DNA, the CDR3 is TGTGCCAGCATCCCCATAGAGGGGGACTGTCACAATGAAAAACTGTTTTTT. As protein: CASIPIEGDCHNEKLFF.